This entry features one T cell receptor (beta chain) sequence. No antigen is known for it. These data are taken from a study of T-cell reconstitution after alpha-beta-depleted transplantation in children. The library targeted TCRbeta and was prepared with unique molecular identifiers. TCRdb processed the PCR reads anew with MiXCR; each CDR3 protein has one entry. The sample has around 580,000 distinct CDR3 sequences, more than 20% seen once. Study results and limitations: T-cell counts and diversity at one year post-transplant came mainly from newly produced T cells. At around two months after transplant, the alpha-beta T cells were reportedly derived from several hundred expanded clones that came from non-depleted graft cells. Surviving recipient T cells and thymic progenitors produced the high day-60 TCRbeta diversity seen in some patients.

CDR1 is KGHSH, CDR2 LQKENI, per germline. There are 14 residues in the CDR3. Deletions cut 5 bases from V and 2 bases from J, with 13 bases between. The material was PBMCs, obtained before TCRalphabeta/CD19-depleted stem cell transplant. The sequence derives from a boy younger than two with Wiskott-Aldrich syndrome, due to receive a stem cell transplant. The genes are TRBV18 and TRBJ2-7, with D possibly matching TRBD1 (6 bases). In DNA form, the CDR3 reads TGTGCCAGCTCAAAGGACAGAAAAACCTACGAGCAGTACTTC. Protein sequence: CASSKDRKTYEQYF.